The clone carrying this TCR beta chain came up once. Its target is unknown. Both iRepertoire HTBI primers and Arm-PCR of CDR3 regions were used to build the TCR beta libraries. TCRdb independently ran MiXCR on the multiplex PCR reads; one entry per CDR3 protein. The repertoire holds more than 300,000 distinct CDR3 sequences, 23% seen once, with around 30% in the top ten. CDR3 length: 13 residues. Germline values: CDR1 LNHDA, CDR2 SQIVND (reference sequence). V trimming: 6 bases; J trimming: 10 bases; junction bases outside the gene matches: 6. Documented time point: persistent/refractory GD, antithyroid drugs over 5 years with positive TRAb. The TCR library was made from RNA extracted from PBMCs. Diagnosis followed American Thyroid Association guidelines for Graves' disease. This record belongs to a study of regulatory T cells in long-lasting Graves disease. About the study: Persistent Graves' disease required over 5 years of antithyroid drugs and positive TSH receptor antibodies.

Broader study findings: Patients with persistent disease showed a bias toward TRBV28, TRBJ1-2 and TRBJ2-5.

This TCR was recovered from a woman in her forties with Graves disease. This specimen consisted of peripheral blood mononuclear cells (PBMCs), obtained when the disease was refractory, from a patient treated with antithyroid drugs. This rearrangement joins TRBV19 to TRBJ1-6; TRBD1 aligns across 7 bases. The CDR3 loop is CASSDRARSPLHF. In nucleotides, the CDR3 is TGTGCCAGTAGCGACAGGGCAAGATCACCCCTCCACTTT. Filled out from reference TRBV19 and TRBJ1-6, the complete variable domain reads DGGITQSPKYLFRKEGQNVTLSCEQNLNHDAMYWYRQDPGQGLRLIYYSQIVNDFQKGDIAEGYSVSREKKESFPLTVTSAQKNPTAFYLCASSDRARSPLHFGNGTRLTVT.